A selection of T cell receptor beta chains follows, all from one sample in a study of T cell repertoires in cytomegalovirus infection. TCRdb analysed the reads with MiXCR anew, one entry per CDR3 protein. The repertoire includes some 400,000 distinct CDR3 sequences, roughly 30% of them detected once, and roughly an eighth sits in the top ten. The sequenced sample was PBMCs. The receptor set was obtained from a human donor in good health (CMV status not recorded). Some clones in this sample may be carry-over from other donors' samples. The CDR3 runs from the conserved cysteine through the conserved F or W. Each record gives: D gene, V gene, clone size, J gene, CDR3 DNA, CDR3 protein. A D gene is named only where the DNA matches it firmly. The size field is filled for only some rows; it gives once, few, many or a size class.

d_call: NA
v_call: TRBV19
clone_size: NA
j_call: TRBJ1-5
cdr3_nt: TGTGCCAGTAGTATTGTCAATCAGCCCCAGCATTTT
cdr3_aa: CASSIVNQPQHF

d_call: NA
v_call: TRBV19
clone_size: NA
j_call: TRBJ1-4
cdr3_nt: TGTGCCAGTGGGGGGTACGGAGAAAAACTGTTTTTT
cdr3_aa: CASGGYGEKLFF

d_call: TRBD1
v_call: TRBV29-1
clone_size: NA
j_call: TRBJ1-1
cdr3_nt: TGCAGCGCCTTGGACAGGGGAGTTGAAGCTTTCTTT
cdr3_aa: CSALDRGVEAFF

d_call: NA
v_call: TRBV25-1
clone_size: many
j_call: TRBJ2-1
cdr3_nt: TGTGCCAGCAGTGGCGACAACTCCTACAATGAGCAGTTCTTC
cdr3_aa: CASSGDNSYNEQFF

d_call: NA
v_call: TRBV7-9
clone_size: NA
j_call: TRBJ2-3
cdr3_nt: TGTGCCAGCTGCGGATACACAGATACGCAGTATTTT
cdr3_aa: CASCGYTDTQYF

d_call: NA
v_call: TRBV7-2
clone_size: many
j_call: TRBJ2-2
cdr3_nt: TGTGCCAGTGTCCGCGGCTTCTTAACCGGGGAGCTGTTTTTT
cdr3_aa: CASVRGFLTGELFF

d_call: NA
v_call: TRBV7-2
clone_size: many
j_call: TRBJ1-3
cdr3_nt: TGTGCCAGCAGCTTAGGCGGCATTAACTCTGGAAACACCATATATTTT
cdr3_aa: CASSLGGINSGNTIYF

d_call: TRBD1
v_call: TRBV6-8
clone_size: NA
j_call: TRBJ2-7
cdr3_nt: TGTGCCAGCAGACCAGATTACGACAGGGGGGACGAGCAGTACTTC
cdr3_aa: CASRPDYDRGDEQYF

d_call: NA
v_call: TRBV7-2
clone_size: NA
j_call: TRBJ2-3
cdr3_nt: TGTGCCAGCAGCTTTCCAGGGAGAGCAGATACGCAGTATTTT
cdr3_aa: CASSFPGRADTQYF

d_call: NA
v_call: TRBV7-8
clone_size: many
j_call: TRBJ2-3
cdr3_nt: TGTGCCAGCAGCTCAACGACGTATAACACAGATACGCAGTATTTT
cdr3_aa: CASSSTTYNTDTQYF

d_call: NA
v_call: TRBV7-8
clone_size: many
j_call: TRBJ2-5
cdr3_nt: TGTGCCAGCAGGGCCCGGGGATCTAAAGAGACCCAGTACTTC
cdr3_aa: CASRARGSKETQYF

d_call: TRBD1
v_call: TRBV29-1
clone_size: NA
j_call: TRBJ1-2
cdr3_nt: TGCAGCGTCGAACTCCGGGACAGGGCGAACTATGGCTACACCTTC
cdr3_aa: CSVELRDRANYGYTF

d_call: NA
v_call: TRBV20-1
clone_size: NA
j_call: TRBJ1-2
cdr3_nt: TGCAGTGCTAGAGATCCATCAGGGCTTAACTATGGCTACACCTTC
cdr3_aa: CSARDPSGLNYGYTF

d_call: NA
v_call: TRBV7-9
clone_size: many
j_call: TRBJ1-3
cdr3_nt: TGTGCCAGTTCTAATTGGGCAGGGAAAACCTCTGGAAACACCATATATTTT
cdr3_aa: CASSNWAGKTSGNTIYF

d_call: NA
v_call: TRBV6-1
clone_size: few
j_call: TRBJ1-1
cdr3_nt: TGTGCCAGCAGCCCCTCACAGGGATTGAACACTGAAGCTTTCTTT
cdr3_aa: CASSPSQGLNTEAFF

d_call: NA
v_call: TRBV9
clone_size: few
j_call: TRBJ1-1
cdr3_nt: TGTGCCAGCAGCGGGGGGGGGACTGAGAGAACTGAAGCTTTCTTT
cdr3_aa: CASSGGGTERTEAFF

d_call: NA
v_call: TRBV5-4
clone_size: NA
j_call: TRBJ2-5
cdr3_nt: TGTGCCAGCAGCTTGCGGGAAGAGACCCAGTACTTC
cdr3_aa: CASSLREETQYF

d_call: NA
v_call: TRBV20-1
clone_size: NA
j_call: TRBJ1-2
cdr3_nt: TGCAGTGCCCTCCCATTAACTAACTATGGCTACACCTTC
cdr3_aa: CSALPLTNYGYTF

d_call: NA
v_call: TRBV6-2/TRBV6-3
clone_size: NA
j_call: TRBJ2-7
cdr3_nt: TGTGCCAGCAGTTACCTCGGGGGCCTTGACTACGAGCAGTACTTC
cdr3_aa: CASSYLGGLDYEQYF

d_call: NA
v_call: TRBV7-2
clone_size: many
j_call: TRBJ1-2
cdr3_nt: TGTGCCAGCAGCTTAGGGCCGAACTCTGGCTACACCTTC
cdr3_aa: CASSLGPNSGYTF

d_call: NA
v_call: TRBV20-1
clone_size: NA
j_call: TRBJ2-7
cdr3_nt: TGCAGTGCTAGAAGGCCCGAGAGCGCCGAGCAGTACTTC
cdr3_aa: CSARRPESAEQYF

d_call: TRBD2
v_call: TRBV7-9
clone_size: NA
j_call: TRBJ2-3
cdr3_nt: TGTGCCAGCAGCTTAGCGGCTAGCGGGGGGCAAGATACGCAGTATTTT
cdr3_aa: CASSLAASGGQDTQYF

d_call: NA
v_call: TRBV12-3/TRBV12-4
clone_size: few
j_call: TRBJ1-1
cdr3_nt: TGTGCCAGCAGTCCCGTTTTGGACACTGAAGCTTTCTTT
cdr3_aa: CASSPVLDTEAFF

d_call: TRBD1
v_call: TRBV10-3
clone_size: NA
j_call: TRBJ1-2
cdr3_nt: TGTGCCATCAGTGCGGGGCAGGGGGGTCCCTATGGCTACACCTTC
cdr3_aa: CAISAGQGGPYGYTF

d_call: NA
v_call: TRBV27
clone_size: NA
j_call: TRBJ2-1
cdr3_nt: TGTGCCAGCAGTCCCCCCCGTCTGGACAGAAACAATGAGCAGTTCTTC
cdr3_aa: CASSPPRLDRNNEQFF

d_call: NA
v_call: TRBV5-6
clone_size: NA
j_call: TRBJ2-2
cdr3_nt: TGTGCCAGCAGCGCCAGTATCACCGGGGAGCTGTTTTTT
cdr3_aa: CASSASITGELFF

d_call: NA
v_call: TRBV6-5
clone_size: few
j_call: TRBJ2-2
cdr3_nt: TGTGCCAGCAGTTACGGGGTCACAGTTAACACCGGGGAGCTGTTTTTT
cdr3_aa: CASSYGVTVNTGELFF